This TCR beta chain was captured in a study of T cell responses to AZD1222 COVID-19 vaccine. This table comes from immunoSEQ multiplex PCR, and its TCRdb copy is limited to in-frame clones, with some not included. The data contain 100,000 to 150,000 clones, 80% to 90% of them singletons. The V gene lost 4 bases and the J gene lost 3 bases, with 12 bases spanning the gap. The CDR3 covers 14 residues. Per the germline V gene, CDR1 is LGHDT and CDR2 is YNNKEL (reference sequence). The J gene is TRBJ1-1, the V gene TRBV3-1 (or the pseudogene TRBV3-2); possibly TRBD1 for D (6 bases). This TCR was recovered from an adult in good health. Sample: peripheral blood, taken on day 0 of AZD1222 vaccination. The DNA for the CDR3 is TGTGCCAGCAGCCTTGAAGGGGGGTACACTGAAGCTTTCTTT. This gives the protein CASSLEGGYTEAFF.